This T cell receptor beta chain was found in a study of OX40 agonist ivuxolimab in advanced cancers. Data came from immunoSEQ multiplex PCR; TCRdb stores just in-frame clones and leaves some out. The sample records tens of thousands of clones, roughly 80% being singletons. The CDR3 has 16 amino acids. With 5 bases removed from V and 0 bases from J, the gap between germline ends came to 13 bases. From germline, CDR1 is MNHEY and CDR2 SMNVEV (reference sequence). The source material was CD4+ or CD8+ T cells sorted from blood, sampled in a trial of the OX40 agonist ivuxolimab. The V call is TRBV27, the J call TRBJ2-2; D might be TRBD1 (6 bases). The receptor's source is an adult with an advanced solid tumor such as melanoma, head and neck, liver or kidney cancer. In DNA, the CDR3 is TGTGCCAGCAGTCAGACCGGGACAACGAACACCGGGGAGCTGTTTTTT. Translation: CASSQTGTTNTGELFF.